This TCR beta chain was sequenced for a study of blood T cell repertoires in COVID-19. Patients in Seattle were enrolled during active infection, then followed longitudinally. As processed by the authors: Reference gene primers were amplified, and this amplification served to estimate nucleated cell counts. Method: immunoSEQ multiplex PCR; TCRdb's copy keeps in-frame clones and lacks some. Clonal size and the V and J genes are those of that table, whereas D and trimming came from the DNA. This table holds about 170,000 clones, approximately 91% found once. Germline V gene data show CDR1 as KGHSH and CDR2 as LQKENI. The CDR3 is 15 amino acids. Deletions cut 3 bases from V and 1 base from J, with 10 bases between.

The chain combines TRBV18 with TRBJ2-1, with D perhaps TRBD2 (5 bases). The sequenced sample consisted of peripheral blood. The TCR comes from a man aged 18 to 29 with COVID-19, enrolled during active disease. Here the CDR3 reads CASSPKSGSYNEQFF. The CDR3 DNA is TGTGCCAGCTCACCCAAGTCGGGGTCCTACAATGAGCAGTTCTTC.